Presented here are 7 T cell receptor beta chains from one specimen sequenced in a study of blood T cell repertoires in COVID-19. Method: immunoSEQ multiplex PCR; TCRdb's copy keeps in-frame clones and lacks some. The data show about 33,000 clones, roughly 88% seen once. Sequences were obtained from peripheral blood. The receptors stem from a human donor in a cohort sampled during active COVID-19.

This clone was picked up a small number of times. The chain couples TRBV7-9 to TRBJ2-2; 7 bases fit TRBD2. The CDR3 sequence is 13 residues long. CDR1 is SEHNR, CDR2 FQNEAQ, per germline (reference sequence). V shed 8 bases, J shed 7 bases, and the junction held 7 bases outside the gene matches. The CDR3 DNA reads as TGTGCCAGCCAGACCGGGGGGATCGGGGAGCTGTTTTTT. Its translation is CASQTGGIGELFF.

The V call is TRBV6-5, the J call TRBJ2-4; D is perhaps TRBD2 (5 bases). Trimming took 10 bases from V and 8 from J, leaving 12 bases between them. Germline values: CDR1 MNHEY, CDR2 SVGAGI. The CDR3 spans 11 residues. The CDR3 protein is CATGRGDIQYF. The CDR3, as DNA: TGTGCCACTGGCCGGGGAGACATTCAGTACTTC.

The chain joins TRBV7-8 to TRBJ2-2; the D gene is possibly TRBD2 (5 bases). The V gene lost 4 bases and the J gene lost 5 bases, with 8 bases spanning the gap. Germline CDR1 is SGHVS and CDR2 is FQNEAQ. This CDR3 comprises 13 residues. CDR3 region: CASSSRETGELFF. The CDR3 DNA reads TGTGCCAGCAGCTCTCGGGAAACCGGGGAGCTGTTTTTT.

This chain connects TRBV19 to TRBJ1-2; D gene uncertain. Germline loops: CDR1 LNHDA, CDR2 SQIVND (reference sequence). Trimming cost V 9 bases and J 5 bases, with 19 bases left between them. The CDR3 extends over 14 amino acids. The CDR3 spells CASSQPGKGYGYTF. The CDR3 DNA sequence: TGTGCCAGCAGCCAGCCGGGGAAAGGATATGGCTACACCTTC.

CDR3 DNA sequence: TGCGCCAGCAGCTTGGTTTTCCCTAGAACGTATAATTCACCCCTCCACTTT. Amino acid sequence: CASSLVFPRTYNSPLHF. The genes are TRBV5-1 and TRBJ1-6, with unresolved D. This CDR3 is built from 17 residues. CDR1 SGHRS and CDR2 YFSETQ come from the germline V gene. V was clipped by 0 bases and J by 4 bases, with 14 bases between them. Full variable domain (outside the CDR3, taken from reference TRBV5-1 and TRBJ1-6): KAGVTQTPRYLIKTRGQQVTLSCSPISGHRSVSWYQQTPGQGLQFLFEYFSETQRNKGNFPGRFSGRQFSNSRSEMNVSTLELGDSALYLCASSLVFPRTYNSPLHFGNGTRLTVT.

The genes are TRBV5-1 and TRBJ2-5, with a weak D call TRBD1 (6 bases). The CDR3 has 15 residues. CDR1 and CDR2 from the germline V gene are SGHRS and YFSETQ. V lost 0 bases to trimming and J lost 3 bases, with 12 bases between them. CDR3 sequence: CASSLARGWEETQYF. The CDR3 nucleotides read TGCGCCAGCAGCTTGGCCAGGGGTTGGGAAGAGACCCAGTACTTC.

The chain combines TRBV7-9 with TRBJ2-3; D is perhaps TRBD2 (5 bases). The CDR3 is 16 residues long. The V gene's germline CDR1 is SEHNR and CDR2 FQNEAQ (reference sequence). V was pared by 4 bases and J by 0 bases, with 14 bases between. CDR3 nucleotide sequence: TGTGCCAGCAGCTCCCTGACGGGGTTTAGCACAGATACGCAGTATTTT. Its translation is CASSSLTGFSTDTQYF.